This T cell receptor (beta chain) is drawn from a study of T-cell reconstitution after alpha-beta-depleted transplantation in children. This clonotype has ten or more counts. The antigen is not known. Molecular barcoding with unique molecular identifiers was used for the TCRbeta library. TCRdb re-analysed the PCR reads in MiXCR, keeping a single row per CDR3 protein. The data hold under 300,000 distinct CDR3 sequences, with around a tenth observed a single time. General observations from the study: Some patients' high day-60 TCRbeta diversity was traced to surviving recipient T cells and thymic progenitors. There were reportedly several hundred expanded graft clones from which alpha-beta T cells came about two months after transplant. T-cell counts and diversity were attributed mostly to newly produced T cells one year after transplant.

This sample comprised peripheral blood, obtained 180 days after TCRalphabeta/CD19-depleted stem cell transplant. The sequence derives from a male patient aged 2-15 years who had a stem cell transplant for chronic granulomatous disease, so the T cells may come from the graft donor.

CDR3 loop: CASSLVSGGRLNEQFF. The CDR3, as DNA: TGTGCCAGCAGCTTAGTATCTGGCGGGAGGCTCAATGAGCAGTTCTTC. The rearrangement joins TRBV7-8 to TRBJ2-1; 8 positions match TRBD2. Germline lookup yields CDR1 SGHVS and CDR2 FQNEAQ. The CDR3 extends over 16 amino acids. V gave up 1 base and J gave up 6 bases; unmatched junction bases: 8. The full variable domain, rest sourced from reference TRBV7-8 and TRBJ2-1, is GAGVSQSPRYKVAKRGQDVALRCDPISGHVSLFWYQQALGQGPEFLTYFQNEAQLDKSGLPSDRFFAERPEGSVSTLKIQRTQQEDSAVYLCASSLVSGGRLNEQFFGPGTRLTVL.